A single sample is the source of the 17 T cell receptor beta chains below, sequenced in a study of blood T cell repertoires in COVID-19 (dated by TCRdb to the early 2020s). To prepare the library, the immunoSEQ multiplex PCR assay was applied. TCRdb obtained this table from immuneACCESS and retained in-frame rearrangements with V and J assigned. These tables miss some clones; where compared with another copy, unresolved V genes account for less than half of the shortfall, and the remainder is unexplained. The sample table records tens of thousands of clones; 85% to 90% of these occur just once. The ten largest clones capture about a sixth of the sample. What was sequenced was peripheral blood. Receptors were obtained from a man older than 75 with acute or convalescent COVID-19.

The CDR3 protein is CASSPGTAYEQYF. For the CDR3, the DNA is TGTGCCAGCAGCCCAGGGACAGCCTACGAGCAGTACTTC. The chain employs TRBV5-6 and TRBJ2-7; 7 nucleotides align to TRBD1. The junction had 3 bases not matched to a gene; V was cut back by 4 bases and J by 2 bases. The CDR3 consists of 13 residues. Germline lookup yields CDR1 SGHDT and CDR2 YYEEEE.

This chain links TRBV7-3 with TRBJ2-2; 8 positions agree with TRBD2. The germline gives CDR1 SGHTA, CDR2 FQGTGA. CDR3 length: 16 residues. V lost 1 base, J lost 0 bases, and 1 base stayed unmatched. CDR3 amino acids: CASSLRAGANTGELFF. CDR3 coding DNA: TGTGCCAGCAGCTTAAGAGCGGGGGCGAACACCGGGGAGCTGTTTTTT.

The chain combines TRBV7-2 with TRBJ1-6; the match to TRBD1 covers 8 bases. The trim removed 1 base at V and 4 bases at J, leaving 6 bases unmatched. CDR1 and CDR2 from the germline V gene are SGHTA and FQGNSA. The CDR3 covers 17 residues. The CDR3 DNA reads TGTGCCAGCAGCTTAGAGGCAGGGGGCTCTTATAATTCACCCCTCCACTTT. It codes for CASSLEAGGSYNSPLHF.

This chain connects TRBV10-2 to TRBJ1-5; D not resolved. Germline V CDR1 and CDR2: WSHSY, SAAADI. With 7 bases removed from V and 6 bases from J, the gap between germline ends came to 13 bases. The CDR3 loop spans 13 amino acids. The CDR3: CASNSGLGQPQHF. The CDR3 DNA sequence: TGCGCCAGCAATTCGGGATTGGGTCAGCCCCAGCATTTT.

This chain joins TRBV7-9 and TRBJ1-4; 11 nucleotides align to TRBD1. Germline values: CDR1 SEHNR, CDR2 FQNEAQ (reference sequence). This CDR3 contains 17 residues. V was pared by 2 bases and J by 4 bases, with 6 bases of the junction left unmatched. The CDR3 DNA reads TGTGCCAGCAGCTTAAAGGACAGGGGGCATTTTAATGAAAAACTGTTTTTT. Encoded protein: CASSLKDRGHFNEKLFF.

V is TRBV5-8 and J is TRBJ2-5; the D is unclear. Germline V gene sequence: CDR1 SGHTS, CDR2 YDEGEE. Deletions cut 4 bases from V and 5 bases from J, with 12 bases between. The CDR3 runs 13 residues. The CDR3 reads CASSPNSWETQYF. The CDR3 nucleotides read TGTGCCAGCAGCCCCAACAGCTGGGAGACCCAGTACTTC.

The CDR3 region is CASSVQGSASSYEQYF. CDR3 sequence (DNA): TGTGCCAGCAGTGTGCAGGGGTCCGCAAGCTCCTACGAGCAGTACTTC. The gene calls are TRBV6-1 and TRBJ2-7, with a weak D call TRBD1 (6 bases). The V gene's germline CDR1 is MNHNS and CDR2 SASEGT. The CDR3 extends over 16 amino acids. V lost 4 bases and J lost 0, with 16 bases in between.

The chain recombines TRBV2 with TRBJ2-2, with D maybe TRBD1 (6 bases). With 8 bases removed from V and 2 bases from J, the gap between germline ends came to 12 bases. Germline assignment: CDR1 SNHLY and CDR2 FYNNEI. The CDR3 consists of 14 residues. DNA of the CDR3: TGTGCCAGCCGGGCAGGGGCCAACACCGGGGAGCTGTTTTTT. The encoded protein is CASRAGANTGELFF.

The chain employs TRBV9 and TRBJ2-1, with D maybe TRBD2 (6 bases). Germline CDR1 SGDLS, CDR2 YYNGEE. This CDR3 region has 16 residues. Trimming cost V 3 bases and J 0 bases, with 13 bases left between them. CDR3 protein: CASSGRGDSSYNEQFF. DNA for the CDR3: TGTGCCAGCAGCGGCCGCGGGGATAGCTCCTACAATGAGCAGTTCTTC.

This sequence joins TRBV27 and TRBJ1-2, with 8 bases that match TRBD1. Per germline, CDR1 MNHEY and CDR2 SMNVEV (reference sequence). Trimming at V came to 4 bases and at J to 2 bases, leaving 0 bases not matched to a gene. The CDR3 totals 13 residues. The CDR3 DNA reads as TGTGCCAGCAGTTGGACAGGGAACTATGGCTACACCTTC. Translation gives CASSWTGNYGYTF.

This clone has just one count. The chain is built from TRBV19 and TRBJ2-7; a possible D gene is TRBD1 (5 bases). The germline CDR1 and CDR2 sequences are LNHDA and SQIVND (reference sequence). The V end lost 1 base, the J end lost 4 bases, and 14 bases lay between the germline ends. This CDR3 has 15 residues. The CDR3 bases are TGTGCCAGTAGTATAGCCGAGGCAGGGCCATACGAGCAGTACTTC. Residues: CASSIAEAGPYEQYF.

The chain has TRBV4-2 and TRBJ2-7; TRBD2 matches 10 bases. V lost 4 bases to trimming and J lost 6 bases; unmatched junction nucleotides: 6. The CDR3 is 14 residues long. Germline CDR1 reads LGHNA; CDR2 reads YNFKEQ. CDR3 DNA sequence: TGTGCCAGCAGCCTTACTAGCGGGGCGGGCGAGCAGTACTTC. This sequence encodes CASSLTSGAGEQYF.

This clone occurred a few times. This chain uses TRBV6-2 or TRBV6-3 with TRBJ1-1, with D tentatively TRBD1 (6 bases). Trimming left V 5 bases short and J 1 base short, with 20 bases between. Germline-derived CDR1 and CDR2 are MNHEY and SVGEGT. The CDR3 is 17 amino acids. The CDR3 DNA is TGTGCCAGCAGTCACGGATCCAGGGCCAGGGGGAACACTGAAGCTTTCTTT. Translating gives CASSHGSRARGNTEAFF.

The chain links TRBV29-1 to TRBJ1-4, with D unclear. The ends were cut back, 6 bases at V and 4 bases at J, with 6 bases in the middle. This CDR3 spans 11 amino acids. The V gene's germline CDR1 is SQVTM and CDR2 ANQGSEA. The CDR3 loop is CSVGVNEKLFF. The CDR3 bases are TGCAGCGTGGGAGTTAATGAAAAACTGTTTTTT.

The chain is built from TRBV7-9 and TRBJ2-3; 7 nucleotides line up with TRBD2. Germline V lookup: CDR1 SEHNR, CDR2 FQNEAQ (reference sequence). The CDR3 loop spans 18 amino acids. V lost 2 bases and J lost 3; bases outside the gene matches: 14. The CDR3 region has the DNA TGTGCCAGCAGCTTAATGGACTTTCGGCGGGGGTTAACAGATACGCAGTATTTT. Translating gives CASSLMDFRRGLTDTQYF. Based on the CDR3 plus reference TRBV7-9 and TRBJ2-3, the full variable domain is DTGVSQNPRHKITKRGQNVTFRCDPISEHNRLYWYRQTLGQGPEFLTYFQNEAQLEKSRLLSDRFSAERPKGSFSTLEIQRTEQGDSAMYLCASSLMDFRRGLTDTQYFGPGTRLTVL.

This chain connects TRBV7-9 to TRBJ1-1; 11 bases are shared with TRBD1. The CDR3 contains 18 residues. After removal of 4 bases from V and 1 base from J, the junction contained 11 bases not matched to a gene. CDR1 and CDR2 from the germline V gene are SEHNR and FQNEAQ (reference sequence). In DNA form, the CDR3 reads TGTGCCAGCAGCTCAGATAAACCAGGGACAGGGGGGAACACTGAAGCTTTCTTT. The encoded protein is CASSSDKPGTGGNTEAFF.

The chain couples TRBV30 to TRBJ1-5; D possibly corresponds to TRBD1 (5 bases). Looked up from germline, CDR1 is GTSNPN and CDR2 is SVGIG (reference sequence). CDR3 length: 16 amino acids. Trimming stripped 1 base from V and 0 bases from J, with 13 bases between. CDR3 sequence: CAWSEGRAYSNQPQHF. The DNA of the CDR3 is TGTGCCTGGAGTGAGGGCAGGGCGTATAGCAATCAGCCCCAGCATTTT.